These 3 T cell receptor beta chains originate from one sample sequenced in a study of blood T cell repertoires in COVID-19. Measured with immunoSEQ multiplex PCR; TCRdb has only the in-frame clones, and not every one. The profile covers 29,000 or so clones, with 92% appearing a single time and over 2% taken by the ten largest. Sequenced material: peripheral blood. The receptors stem from a man aged 50 to 59 with active COVID-19.

The V gene is TRBV28, the J gene TRBJ1-2, with D unresolved. The germline V gene has CDR1 MDHEN and CDR2 SYDVKM. This CDR3 spans 15 amino acids. Trimming left V 8 bases short and J 5 bases short, with 21 bases between. CDR3 sequence: CASLPGGIEWYGYTF. DNA of the CDR3: TGTGCCAGCCTTCCCGGAGGGATAGAGTGGTATGGCTACACCTTC.

The V gene is TRBV20-1, the J gene TRBJ1-5, with 10 nucleotides matching TRBD1. Germline CDR1 DFQATT, CDR2 SNEGSKA (reference sequence). The CDR3 has 16 residues. After removal of 3 bases from V and 1 base from J, the junction contained 6 bases not matched to a gene. The CDR3 sequence is CSASDPGQGSNQPQHF. The CDR3 DNA sequence: TGCAGTGCTAGTGATCCGGGACAGGGGAGCAATCAGCCCCAGCATTTT.

The chain employs TRBV11-2 and TRBJ2-7; 9 nucleotides match TRBD1. The CDR3 has 17 amino acids. Germline CDR1 is SGHAT and CDR2 is FQNNGV. V shed 2 bases, J shed 1 base, and the junction held 9 bases outside the gene matches. The DNA for the CDR3 is TGTGCCAGCAGCTTACTACAGGGGGCGCCGAGGTCCTACGAGCAGTACTTC. Residues: CASSLLQGAPRSYEQYF.